The clone carrying this T cell receptor beta chain appeared a single time. In the original processing: It was from reference gene primer amplification that nucleated cell counts were estimated. The data were produced by immunoSEQ multiplex PCR, yet TCRdb's version contains in-frame clones alone and is incomplete. Clone size and V and J calls were adopted from that table, with D and trimming inferred from the DNA. The sample lists 85,000 to 120,000 clones, roughly 85% occurring once. The sample comes from a study of blood T cell repertoires in COVID-19. Study context: Spain, Italy and the United States supplied samples that represented acute and convalescent COVID-19.

V was clipped by 5 bases and J by 0 bases; unmatched bases: 10. CDR3 length: 17 residues. Germline V CDR1 and CDR2: MNHEY, SMNVEV (reference sequence). The TCR originated in a man in his forties or fifties with active COVID-19. Sequenced input: peripheral blood. The gene calls are TRBV27 and TRBJ1-3, with TRBD1 identical over 7 bases. The CDR3 nucleotides are TGTGCCAGCAGTCCATCTCACAGGGGCCTCTCTGGAAACACCATATATTTT. Encoded protein: CASSPSHRGLSGNTIYF.